This paragraph reports one TCR beta chain. Profiling relied on immunoSEQ multiplex PCR, and the TCRdb table lists in-frame clones only, not all of them. The sample has approximately 89,000 clones; approximately 84% are singletons. The data originate from a study of blood T cell repertoires in COVID-19. V lost 5 bases, J lost 8 bases, and 7 bases stayed unmatched. The CDR3 contains 14 residues. CDR1 is SEHNR, CDR2 FQNEAQ, per germline (reference sequence). V is TRBV7-9 and J is TRBJ1-2; 11 bases are a match to TRBD1. This receptor was obtained from a man between 65 and 80 years old with COVID-19, enrolled during active disease. Sample: peripheral blood. In DNA form, the CDR3 reads TGTGCCAGCAGCCCAGGACAGGGGGCGGTGGGCTACACCTTC. This gives the protein CASSPGQGAVGYTF.